This is a list of T cell receptor beta chains from one sample in a study of T cells after posttransplantation cyclophosphamide. Here immunoSEQ multiplex PCR was the method, and the copy in TCRdb shows in-frame clones only, minus some. Here the sample spans roughly 12,000 clones, around 2.1% being singletons. Sequencing was performed on PBMCs, taken after allogeneic stem cell transplant with posttransplant cyclophosphamide. The receptors come from a male patient in his 30s who received an allogeneic stem cell transplant from a related donor, was CMV-positive, and had no GVHD. The T cells may partly be graft donor cells. CDR3s include the opening cysteine and the closing phenylalanine or tryptophan. The order of the fields is V gene, CDR3 length, CDR3 protein.

TRBV27 | 15 | CASSPRTGNAYGYTF
TRBV19 | 15 | CASSTDRGPGNEQFF
TRBV7-6 | 15 | CASSLLGVPYNEQFF
TRBV4-2 | 13 | CASSPRGRSGYTF
TRBV10-2 | 13 | CASSNPEFDIQYF
TRBV28 | 14 | CASSLTGNTDTQYF
TRBV7-9 | 13 | CASSRNRATEAFF
TRBV6-5 | 15 | CASRLGIAEDYEQYF
TRBV21-1 | 15 | CASSRLAVPTGEQYF
TRBV7-8 | 15 | CASSLVHRGGQPQHF
TRBV4-1 | 16 | CASSQQAGRLAYEQYF
TRBV7-9 | 16 | CASSFGDRGASYEQYF
TRBV5-4 | 16 | CASSRDTRKNTYEQYF
TRBV4-2 | 19 | CASSQDRLAGQSNTGELFF
TRBV21-1 | 15 | CASSKAGGQKETQYF
TRBV7-8 | 15 | CASSLEGQGRPEQYF
TRBV9 | 15 | CASSVEGRGRDTQYF
TRBV7-9 | 14 | CASSLGLNTGELFF
TRBV7-2 | 14 | CASSLVALSDTQYF
TRBV7-9 | 13 | CASSFTENTEAFF
TRBV7-2 | 16 | CASSLPRAEGGNGYTF
TRBV18 | 14 | CASSPRGGATEAFF
TRBV7-9 | 19 | CASSWVTGTGPYSNQPQHF
TRBV9 | 12 | CASTGDSTEAFF
TRBV4-1 | 14 | CASSQDWGAYEQYF
TRBV27 | 13 | CASSFGGVSPLHF
TRBV9 | 19 | CASSAAYGSNRLNTGELFF
TRBV5-6 | 14 | CASSLGQGQNIQYF
TRBV2 | 14 | CAGKLAGGTDTQYF
TRBV7-2 | 16 | CASSSFSTSGGYEQYF
TRBV5-4 | 15 | CASSLVRGGFYGYTF
TRBV5-5 | 13 | CASSLRWGNGAFF
TRBV5-1 | 18 | CASSFFPSTTGGAGEQYF
TRBV30 | 15 | CAWSAPGQASWEQYF
TRBV11-2 | 17 | CASSLEALAGLRTEAFF
TRBV7-3 | 11 | CASSLGTEQYF
TRBV29-1 | 12 | CSVSETGAEQYF
TRBV27 | 17 | CASSSRDTSGFSYEQYF
TRBV6-1 | 17 | CASSEELSGPYNSPLHF
TRBV21-1 | 19 | CASSKVLGFSRQGADTQYF
TRBV7-2 | 15 | CASSLQGQIIQPQHF
TRBV4-1 | 14 | CASSTRLETGELFF
TRBV6-1 | 16 | CASSELESPRIYGYTF
TRBV19 | 18 | CASSPSGTGLPHNYGYTF
TRBV19 | 13 | CASIGQGGAGYTF
TRBV4-1 | 18 | CASSHPNSLAGGTDTQYF
TRBV5-1 | 14 | CASSLEGGRSPLHF
TRBV15 | 13 | CATSRERGTEQFF
TRBV7-9 | 16 | CASSSQIRTVVEPEYF
TRBV6-5 | 15 | CASSPDRATNNEQFF
TRBV10-1 | 16 | CASSPSAGGPKNIQYF
TRBV28 | 19 | CASSSGLAGMEEGTDTQYF
TRBV6-5 | 16 | CASSYRRGLSTDTQYF
TRBV30 | 12 | CAWSNRVGEQYF
TRBV6-5 | 14 | CASSYTGKSYEQYF